The next 2 T cell receptor beta chains were all read from a single sample in a study of blood T cell repertoires in COVID-19. The protocol was immunoSEQ multiplex PCR, while the TCRdb copy is restricted to in-frame clones and leaves out a portion. The table has approximately 330,000 clones, almost 90% seen once. Sample: peripheral blood. The source is a woman aged 40 to 55 with COVID-19, enrolled during active disease.

This sequence joins TRBV6-5 and TRBJ1-2, with 10 bases fitting TRBD1. The CDR3 has 15 amino acids. Germline V CDR1 and CDR2: MNHEY, SVGAGI. The J segment lost 2 bases and the V segment lost 4 bases, leaving 4 bases of the junction unmatched. The CDR3 spells CASSWGQGPNYGYTF. The DNA of the CDR3 is TGTGCCAGCAGTTGGGGACAGGGGCCAAACTATGGCTACACCTTC.

CDR3 sequence (DNA): TGTGCCAGCAGCGCCAGCGGGGCAGAGACCCAGTACTTC. Translating it yields CASSASGAETQYF. The chain combines TRBV7-9 with TRBJ2-5, with TRBD2 matching 7 bases. Germline CDR1 SEHNR, CDR2 FQNEAQ (reference sequence). CDR3 length: 13 residues. V gave up 5 bases and J gave up 4 bases; unmatched junction bases: 4.